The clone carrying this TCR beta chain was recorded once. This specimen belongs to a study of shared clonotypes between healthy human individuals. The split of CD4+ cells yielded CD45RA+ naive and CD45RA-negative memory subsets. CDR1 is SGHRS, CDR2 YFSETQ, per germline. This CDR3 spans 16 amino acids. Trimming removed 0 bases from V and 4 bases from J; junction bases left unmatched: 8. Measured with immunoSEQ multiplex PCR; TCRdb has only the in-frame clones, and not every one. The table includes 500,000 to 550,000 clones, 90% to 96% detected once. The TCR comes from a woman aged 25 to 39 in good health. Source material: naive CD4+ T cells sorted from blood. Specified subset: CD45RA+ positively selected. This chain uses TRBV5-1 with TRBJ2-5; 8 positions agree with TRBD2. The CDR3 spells CASSLAGGAPGETQYF. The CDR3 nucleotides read TGCGCCAGCAGCTTGGCCGGGGGGGCGCCGGGAGAGACCCAGTACTTC.